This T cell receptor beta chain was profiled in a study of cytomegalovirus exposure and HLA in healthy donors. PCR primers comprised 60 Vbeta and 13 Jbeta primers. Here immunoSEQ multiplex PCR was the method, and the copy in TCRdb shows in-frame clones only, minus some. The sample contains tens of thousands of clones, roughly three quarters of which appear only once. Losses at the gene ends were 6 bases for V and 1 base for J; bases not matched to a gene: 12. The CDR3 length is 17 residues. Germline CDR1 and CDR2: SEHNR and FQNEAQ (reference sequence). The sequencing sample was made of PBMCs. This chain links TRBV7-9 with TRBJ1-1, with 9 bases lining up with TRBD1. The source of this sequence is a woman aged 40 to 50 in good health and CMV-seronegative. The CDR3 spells CASRPTGTGRWNTEAFF. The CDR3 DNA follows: TGTGCCAGCAGGCCTACCGGGACAGGGAGATGGAACACTGAAGCTTTCTTT.